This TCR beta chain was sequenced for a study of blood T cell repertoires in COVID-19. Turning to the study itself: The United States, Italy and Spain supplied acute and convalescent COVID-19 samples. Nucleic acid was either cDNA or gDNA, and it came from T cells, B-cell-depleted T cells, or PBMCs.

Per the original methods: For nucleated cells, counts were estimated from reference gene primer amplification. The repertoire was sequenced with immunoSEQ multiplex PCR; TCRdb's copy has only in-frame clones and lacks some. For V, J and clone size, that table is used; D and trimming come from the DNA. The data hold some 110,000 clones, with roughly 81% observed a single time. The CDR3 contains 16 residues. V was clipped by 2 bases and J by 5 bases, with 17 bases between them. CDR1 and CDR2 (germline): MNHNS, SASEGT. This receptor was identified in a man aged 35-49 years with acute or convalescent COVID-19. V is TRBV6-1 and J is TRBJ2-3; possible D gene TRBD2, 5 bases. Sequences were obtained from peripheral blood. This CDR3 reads CASSESGGLAGDTQYF. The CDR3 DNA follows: TGTGCCAGCAGTGAATCGGGCGGCCTGGCGGGAGATACGCAGTATTTT.